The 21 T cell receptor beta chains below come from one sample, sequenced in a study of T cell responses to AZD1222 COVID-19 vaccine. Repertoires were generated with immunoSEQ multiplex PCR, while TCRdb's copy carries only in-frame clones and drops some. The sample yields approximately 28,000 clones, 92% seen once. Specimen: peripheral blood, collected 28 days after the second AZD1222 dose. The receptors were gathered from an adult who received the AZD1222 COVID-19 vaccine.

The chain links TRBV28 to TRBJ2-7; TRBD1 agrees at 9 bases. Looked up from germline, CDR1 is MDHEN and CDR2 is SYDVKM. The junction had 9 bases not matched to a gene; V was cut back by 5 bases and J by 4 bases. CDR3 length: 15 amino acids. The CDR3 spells CASSASDRGFYEQYF. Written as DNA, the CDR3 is TGTGCCAGCAGTGCCTCGGACAGGGGCTTTTACGAGCAGTACTTC.

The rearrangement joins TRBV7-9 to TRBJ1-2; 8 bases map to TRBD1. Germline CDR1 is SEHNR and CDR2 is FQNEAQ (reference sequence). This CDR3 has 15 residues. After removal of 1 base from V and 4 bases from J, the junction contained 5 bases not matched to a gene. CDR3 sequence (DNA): TGTGCCAGCAGCTTAGGACAGGGGTTTGTCTATGGCTACACCTTC. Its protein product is CASSLGQGFVYGYTF.

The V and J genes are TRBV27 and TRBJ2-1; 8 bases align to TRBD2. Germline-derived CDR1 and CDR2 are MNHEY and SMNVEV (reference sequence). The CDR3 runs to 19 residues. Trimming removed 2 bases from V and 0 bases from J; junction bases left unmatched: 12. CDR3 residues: CASSLLAGNTRVSYNEQFF. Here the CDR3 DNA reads TGTGCCAGCAGTTTACTAGCGGGTAACACCCGGGTCTCCTACAATGAGCAGTTCTTC.

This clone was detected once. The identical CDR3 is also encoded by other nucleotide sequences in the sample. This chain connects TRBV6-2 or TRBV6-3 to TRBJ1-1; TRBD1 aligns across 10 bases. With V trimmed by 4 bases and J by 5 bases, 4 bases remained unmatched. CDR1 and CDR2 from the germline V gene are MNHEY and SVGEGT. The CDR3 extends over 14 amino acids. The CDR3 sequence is CASSSRTGGTEAFF. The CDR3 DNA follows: TGTGCCAGCAGTTCAAGGACAGGGGGGACTGAAGCTTTCTTT.

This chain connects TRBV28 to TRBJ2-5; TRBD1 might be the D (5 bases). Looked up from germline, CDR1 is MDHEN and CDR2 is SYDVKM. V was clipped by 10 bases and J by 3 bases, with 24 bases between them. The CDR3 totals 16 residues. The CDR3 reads CATKSGARVLEETQYF. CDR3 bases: TGTGCCACCAAGAGTGGGGCCCGGGTATTGGAAGAGACCCAGTACTTC. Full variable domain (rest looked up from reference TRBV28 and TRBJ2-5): DVKVTQSSRYLVKRTGEKVFLECVQDMDHENMFWYRQDPGLGLRLIYFSYDVKMKEKGDIPEGYSVSREKKERFSLILESASTNQTSMYLCATKSGARVLEETQYFGPGTRLLVL.

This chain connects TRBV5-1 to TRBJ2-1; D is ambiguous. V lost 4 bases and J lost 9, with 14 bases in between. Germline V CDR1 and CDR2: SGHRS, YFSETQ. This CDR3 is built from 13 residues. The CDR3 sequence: CASSHTQITEQFF. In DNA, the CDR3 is TGCGCCAGCAGCCATACGCAGATCACTGAGCAGTTCTTC.

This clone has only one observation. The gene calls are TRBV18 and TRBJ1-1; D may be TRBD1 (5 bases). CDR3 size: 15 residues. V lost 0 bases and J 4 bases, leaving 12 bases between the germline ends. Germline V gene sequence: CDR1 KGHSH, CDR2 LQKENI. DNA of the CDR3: TGTGCCAGCTCACCACCGGAGGGGTCGACCACTGAAGCTTTCTTT. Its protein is CASSPPEGSTTEAFF.

In nucleotides, the CDR3 is TGTGCCAGCAGCTCCAGGACAGGGGATACTGAAGCTTTCTTT. The encoded protein is CASSSRTGDTEAFF. The gene calls are TRBV7-9 and TRBJ1-1; TRBD1 matches at 9 bases. The CDR3 is 14 amino acids. V gave up 4 bases and J gave up 5 bases; unmatched junction bases: 5. Looked up from germline, CDR1 is SEHNR and CDR2 is FQNEAQ (reference sequence). The variable domain in full, completed from reference TRBV7-9 and TRBJ1-1, reads DTGVSQNPRHKITKRGQNVTFRCDPISEHNRLYWYRQTLGQGPEFLTYFQNEAQLEKSRLLSDRFSAERPKGSFSTLEIQRTEQGDSAMYLCASSSRTGDTEAFFGQGTRLTVV.

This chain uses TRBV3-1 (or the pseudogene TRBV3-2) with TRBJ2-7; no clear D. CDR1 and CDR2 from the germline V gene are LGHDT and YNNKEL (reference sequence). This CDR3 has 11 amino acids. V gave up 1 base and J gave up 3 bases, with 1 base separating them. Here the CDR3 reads CASSQVYEQYF. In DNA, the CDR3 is TGTGCCAGCAGCCAAGTCTACGAGCAGTACTTC.

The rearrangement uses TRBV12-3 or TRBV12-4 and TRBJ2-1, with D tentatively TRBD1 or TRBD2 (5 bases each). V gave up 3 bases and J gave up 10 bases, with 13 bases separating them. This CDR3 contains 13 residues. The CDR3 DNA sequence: TGTGCCAGCAGTTTCCGAGACTGGGGGGAGCAGTTCTTC. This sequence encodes CASSFRDWGEQFF.

The CDR3 sequence is CASSPGGSLNEKLFF. CDR3 nucleotides: TGTGCCAGCAGCCCGGGGGGCTCCCTTAATGAAAAACTGTTTTTT. The rearrangement joins TRBV28 to TRBJ1-4; D perhaps matches TRBD1 (6 bases). Trimming cost V 6 bases and J 4 bases, with 15 bases left between them. Per the germline V gene, CDR1 is MDHEN and CDR2 is SYDVKM. The CDR3 length is 15 residues.

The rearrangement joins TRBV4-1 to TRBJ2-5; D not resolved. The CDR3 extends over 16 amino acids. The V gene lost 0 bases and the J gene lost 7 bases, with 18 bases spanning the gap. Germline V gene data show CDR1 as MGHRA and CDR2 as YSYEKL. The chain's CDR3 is CASSQDGLVRHGTQYF. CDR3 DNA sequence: TGCGCCAGCAGCCAAGATGGTTTGGTCAGGCATGGGACCCAGTACTTC.

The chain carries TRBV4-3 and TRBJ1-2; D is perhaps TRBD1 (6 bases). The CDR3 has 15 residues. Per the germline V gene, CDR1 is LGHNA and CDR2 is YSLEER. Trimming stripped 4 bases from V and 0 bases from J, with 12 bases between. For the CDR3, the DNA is TGCGCCAGCAGCCCCTTGACAGGAGCTAACTATGGCTACACCTTC. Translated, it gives CASSPLTGANYGYTF.

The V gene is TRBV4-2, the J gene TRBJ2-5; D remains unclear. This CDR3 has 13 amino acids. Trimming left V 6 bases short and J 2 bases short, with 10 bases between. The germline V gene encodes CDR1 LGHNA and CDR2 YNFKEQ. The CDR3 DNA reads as TGTGCCAGCAGTGTCAATGTTCAAGAGACCCAGTACTTC. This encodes CASSVNVQETQYF.

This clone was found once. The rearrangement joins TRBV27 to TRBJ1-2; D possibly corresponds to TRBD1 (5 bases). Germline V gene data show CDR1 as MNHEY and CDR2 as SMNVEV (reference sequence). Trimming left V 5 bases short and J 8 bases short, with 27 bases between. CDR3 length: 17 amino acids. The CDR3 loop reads CASSLRAGLVGVDGYTF. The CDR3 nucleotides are TGTGCCAGCAGTCTCCGCGCTGGTTTAGTAGGGGTCGACGGCTACACCTTC.

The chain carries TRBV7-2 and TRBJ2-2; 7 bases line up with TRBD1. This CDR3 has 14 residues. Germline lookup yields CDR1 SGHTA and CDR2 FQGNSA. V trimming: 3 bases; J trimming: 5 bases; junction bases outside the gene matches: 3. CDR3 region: CASSLGRGTGELFF. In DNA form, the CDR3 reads TGTGCCAGCAGCTTGGGCAGGGGGACCGGGGAGCTGTTTTTT.

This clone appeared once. The CDR3 reads CASSVDPGTNTGELFF. CDR3 DNA sequence: TGTGCCAGCAGCGTAGATCCGGGTACGAACACCGGGGAGCTGTTTTTT. The gene calls are TRBV9 and TRBJ2-2; D gene unclear. The germline gives CDR1 SGDLS, CDR2 YYNGEE. This CDR3 region has 16 residues. The V end was cut by 0 bases, the J end by 0 bases, with 9 bases between.

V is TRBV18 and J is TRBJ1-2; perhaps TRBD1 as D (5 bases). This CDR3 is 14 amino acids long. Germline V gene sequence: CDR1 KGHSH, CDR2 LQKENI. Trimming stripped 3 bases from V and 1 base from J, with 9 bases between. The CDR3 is CASSPGQNNYGYTF. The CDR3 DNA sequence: TGTGCCAGCTCACCGGGGCAGAATAACTATGGCTACACCTTC.

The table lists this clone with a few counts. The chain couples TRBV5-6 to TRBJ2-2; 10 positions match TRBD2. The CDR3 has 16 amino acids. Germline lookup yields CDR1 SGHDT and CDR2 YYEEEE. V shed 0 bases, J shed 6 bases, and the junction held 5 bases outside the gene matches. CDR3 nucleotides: TGTGCCAGCAGCTTGGTGATAGCGGGAGGCGCCGGGGAGCTGTTTTTT. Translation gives CASSLVIAGGAGELFF.

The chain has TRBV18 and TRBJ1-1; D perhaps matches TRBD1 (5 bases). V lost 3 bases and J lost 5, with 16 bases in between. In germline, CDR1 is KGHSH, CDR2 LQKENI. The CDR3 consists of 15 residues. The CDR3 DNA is TGTGCCAGCTCACCTGATACAGGAGGAGGGACTGAAGCTTTCTTT. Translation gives CASSPDTGGGTEAFF.

CDR3 residues: CASSMVGRETQYF. Here the CDR3 DNA reads TGTGCCAGTAGTATGGTAGGGAGGGAGACCCAGTACTTC. This chain uses TRBV19 with TRBJ2-5, with a weak D call TRBD2 (6 bases). V was shortened by 3 bases and J by 5 bases, with 10 bases between the two germline ends. CDR3 length: 13 residues. CDR1 and CDR2 from the germline V gene are LNHDA and SQIVND (reference sequence).